These 30 T cell receptor beta chains originate from one sample sequenced in a study of T cells in Graves' hyperthyroidism and ophthalmopathy. RNA transcripts gave rise to amplified TCR beta CDR3 regions. Primed by the HTBI set, a first-round RT-PCR was run on the TCR CDR3. Via MiXCR, TCRdb re-called the multiplex PCR reads, giving one row per CDR3 protein. The table has over 300,000 distinct CDR3 sequences, more than 11% seen once. The sequenced sample was blood. All receptors derive from a woman in her fifties or sixties with Graves' hyperthyroidism.

With regard to this clonotype: A much larger clone sits a single nucleotide away, making a read error possible. The genes are TRBV12-3 or TRBV12-4 and TRBJ1-5, with no clear D. The CDR3 length is 15 residues. The CDR3 spells CPSSFGRRTYQPQHF. The CDR3 bases are TGTCCCAGCAGTTTCGGGCGAAGAACTTATCAGCCCCAGCATTTT.

This clonotype was seen ten or more times. This chain uses TRBV6-5 with TRBJ1-2; D remains ambiguous. V was trimmed by 0 bases and J by 6 bases, leaving 14 bases between them. The CDR3 extends over 15 amino acids. Germline V gene sequence: CDR1 MNHEY, CDR2 SVGAGI. This CDR3 is CASSYSIGGRHGYTF. As DNA, the CDR3 is TGTGCCAGCAGTTACTCGATCGGAGGGCGGCATGGCTACACCTTC.

This clonotype was seen at least ten times. J is TRBJ1-1 and V is TRBV3-1; perhaps TRBD1 as D (6 bases). CDR3 length: 14 amino acids. Germline CDR1 and CDR2: LGHDT and YNNKEL (reference sequence). Trimming cost V 7 bases and J 1 base, with 13 bases left between them. This chain's CDR3 is CASNQGSGNTEAFF. The CDR3 nucleotides are TGTGCCAGCAACCAGGGGTCGGGGAACACTGAAGCTTTCTTT.

This clonotype was recorded at least ten times. This chain uses TRBV2 with TRBJ1-2, with D hard to call. CDR1 SNHLY and CDR2 FYNNEI come from the germline V gene. The CDR3 has 14 residues. V lost 3 bases, J lost 1 base, and 9 bases lay in between. This chain's CDR3 is CASSDRGDNYGYTF. In DNA, the CDR3 is TGTGCCAGCAGTGATCGGGGTGATAACTATGGCTACACCTTC.

V usage is TRBV15 and J usage is TRBJ1-4; a weak D match, TRBD1 (5 bases). Deletions cut 2 bases from V and 8 bases from J, with 18 bases between. The CDR3 consists of 16 residues. Germline-derived CDR1 and CDR2 are LNHNV and YYDKDF (reference sequence). CDR3 nucleotide sequence: TGTGCCACCAGCAGAAGCCTCGGGACGGCGGGGGAAAAACTGTTTTTT. It specifies CATSRSLGTAGEKLFF.

This clonotype has ten or more counts. This rearrangement joins TRBV20-1 to TRBJ2-5, with D possibly being TRBD1 or TRBD2 (8 bases each). Germline V lookup: CDR1 DFQATT, CDR2 SNEGSKA (reference sequence). The V end lost 8 bases, the J end lost 5 bases, and 24 bases lay between the germline ends. The length of the CDR3 is 15 residues. The DNA for the CDR3 is TGCAGTCCTGGACAGGGAGCGGGAGAAGGGGAGACCCAGTACTTC. Translated, it gives CSPGQGAGEGETQYF.

This clonotype was seen many times. The chain joins TRBV10-3 to TRBJ2-7; maybe TRBD1 (6 bases). Trimming took 5 bases from V and 2 from J, leaving 10 bases between them. CDR1 is ENHRY and CDR2 is SYGVKD in the germline V gene. This CDR3 region has 13 residues. Here the CDR3 reads CAISRQETYEQYF. The DNA of the CDR3 is TGTGCCATCAGTCGACAGGAGACCTACGAGCAGTACTTC.

J is TRBJ1-1 and V is TRBV2; D is unresolved. The germline gives CDR1 SNHLY, CDR2 FYNNEI. V shed 5 bases and J shed 4 bases, with 11 bases lying between them. The CDR3 contains 13 residues. The CDR3 spells CASSRDVATEAFF. The CDR3 nucleotides are TGTGCCAGCAGTCGAGACGTGGCCACTGAAGCTTTCTTT.

There are a few counts of this clonotype. The chain recombines TRBV5-6 with TRBJ1-4; D call uncertain. The V gene's germline CDR1 is SGHDT and CDR2 YYEEEE. This CDR3 region has 17 residues. The germline V and J ends were trimmed by 0 bases and 0 bases, with 12 bases remaining between them. The CDR3 DNA sequence: TGTGCCAGCAGCTTGGCCGGACTATCTGCAACTAATGAAAAACTGTTTTTT. Translating gives CASSLAGLSATNEKLFF.

The gene calls are TRBV19 and TRBJ1-2, with TRBD1 as a possible D gene (6 bases). The V and J ends lost 5 bases and 7 bases respectively, with 20 bases between them. CDR1 LNHDA and CDR2 SQIVND come from the germline V gene (reference sequence). CDR3 length equals 15 residues. The CDR3 region is CASSLSSAGEPGYTF. The DNA for the CDR3 is TGTGCCAGTAGTCTCTCTAGCGCAGGGGAGCCTGGCTACACCTTC.

There are a few counts of this clonotype. Germline is not matched at one junction end, which may reflect a read error. The chain carries TRBV30 and TRBJ2-7; 8 nucleotides match TRBD1. The CDR3 extends over 15 amino acids. CDR1 is GTSNPN and CDR2 is SVGIG in the germline V gene (reference sequence). CDR3 bases: TGTGCCTGGAGTTACGGACAGGGACTCTCCTACGAGCAGCACTTC. Protein product: CAWSYGQGLSYEQHF.

This clonotype was detected many times. The chain links TRBV6-5 to TRBJ2-7; D possibly matches TRBD1 or TRBD2 (6 bases each). V shed 0 bases and J shed 1 base, with 13 bases lying between them. There are 16 residues in the CDR3. Germline CDR1 and CDR2: MNHEY and SVGAGI. The CDR3 loop reads CASSYSFQGGSYEQYF. The CDR3, as DNA: TGTGCCAGCAGTTACTCGTTCCAAGGGGGGTCCTACGAGCAGTACTTC.

This clonotype was seen repeatedly, ten times or more. The chain employs TRBV28 and TRBJ2-2; D ambiguous. This CDR3 has 13 amino acids. Trimming removed 7 bases at V and 7 bases at J, with 13 bases between. Per germline, CDR1 MDHEN and CDR2 SYDVKM. CDR3 residues: CASTLWWGGELFF. The CDR3 DNA follows: TGTGCCAGCACCCTTTGGTGGGGCGGGGAGCTGTTTTTT.

The rearrangement joins TRBV25-1 to TRBJ2-7; possibly TRBD1 for D (5 bases). The V end was cut by 4 bases, the J end by 4 bases, with 14 bases between. Germline V gives CDR1 MGHDK, CDR2 SYGVNS. The CDR3 totals 14 residues. CDR3 sequence: CASSAPDDRYEQYF. The CDR3 bases are TGTGCCAGCAGTGCACCTGATGACAGATACGAGCAGTACTTC.

The CDR3 region is CSARASGFSYNEQFF. CDR3 DNA sequence: TGCAGTGCTCGGGCTAGCGGGTTCTCCTACAATGAGCAGTTCTTC. The V call is TRBV20-1, the J call TRBJ2-1, with 8 bases that match TRBD2. From germline, CDR1 is DFQATT and CDR2 SNEGSKA (reference sequence). The CDR3 runs to 15 residues. The V and J ends lost 5 bases and 0 bases, in that order; junction bases with no gene match: 6.

The CDR3 region is CASSQDWGGGEKLFF. The DNA of the CDR3 is TGCGCCAGCAGCCAAGATTGGGGAGGTGGTGAAAAACTGTTTTTT. The chain is built from TRBV4-1 and TRBJ1-4; D gene ambiguous. CDR1 and CDR2 (germline): MGHRA, YSYEKL. The length of the CDR3 is 15 residues. V was pared by 0 bases and J by 7 bases, with 12 bases between.

This chain connects TRBV3-1 to TRBJ2-1; 11 bases agree with TRBD2. This CDR3 has 18 amino acids. CDR1 LGHDT and CDR2 YNNKEL come from the germline V gene (reference sequence). V shed 1 base and J 3 bases; nucleotides not matched to a gene: 8. CDR3 bases: TGTGCCAGCAGCCAAGGGGGGGCAGGGACTAGCGGCTACAATGAGCAGTTCTTC. Its protein is CASSQGGAGTSGYNEQFF.

This clonotype occurred many times. The chain links TRBV11-3 to TRBJ1-1; D not resolved. V lost 3 bases and J lost 5, with 10 bases in between. Germline CDR1 is SGHNT and CDR2 is YENEEA. The CDR3 is 13 residues long. CDR3 nucleotide sequence: TGTGCCAGCAGCTTGAGTTGGGAGACTGAAGCTTTCTTT. Amino acid sequence: CASSLSWETEAFF.

This clonotype appeared many times. The genes are TRBV7-3 and TRBJ2-1; 8 nucleotides agree with TRBD2. Germline CDR1 SGHTA, CDR2 FQGTGA. With 5 bases clipped from V and 1 base from J, the junction kept 4 bases outside the gene matches. The CDR3 consists of 15 residues. The CDR3 is CASSISGSSYNEQFF. In nucleotides, the CDR3 is TGTGCCAGCAGCATCAGCGGGAGTTCCTACAATGAGCAGTTCTTC.

This clonotype was seen only a few times. The chain couples TRBV7-9 to TRBJ1-1; maybe TRBD1 (5 bases). The CDR3 contains 13 residues. The germline V and J ends were trimmed by 8 bases and 0 bases, with 10 bases remaining between them. Per the germline V gene, CDR1 is SEHNR and CDR2 is FQNEAQ (reference sequence). The CDR3 DNA follows: TGTGCCAGCGGGGGTTTAATGAACACTGAAGCTTTCTTT. Protein: CASGGLMNTEAFF.

The J gene is TRBJ2-7, the V gene TRBV11-2; 10 bases are a match to TRBD2. This CDR3 is 17 amino acids long. Germline lookup yields CDR1 SGHAT and CDR2 FQNNGV. The V segment lost 1 base and the J segment 4 bases; nucleotides outside the gene matches: 10. The CDR3 here is CASSLGGLAGVGYEQYF. The CDR3 bases are TGTGCCAGCAGCTTAGGGGGGCTAGCGGGAGTTGGGTACGAGCAGTACTTC.

To note about this clonotype: A read error may explain this, as a much larger clone is one base away. The rearrangement links TRBV18 to TRBJ2-7; 8 nucleotides line up with TRBD1. Germline trimming cut 6 bases from V and 5 bases from J; bases unmatched to any gene: 9. The CDR3 consists of 14 residues. Germline V lookup: CDR1 KGHSH, CDR2 LQKENI. CDR3 sequence (DNA): TGTGCCAGCTCCCTCGGACAGGGTGAACACGAGCAGTACTTC. It specifies CASSLGQGEHEQYF. Looking up the rest from reference TRBV18 and TRBJ2-7 gives the full variable domain: NAGVMQNPRHLVRRRGQEARLRCSPMKGHSHVYWYRQLPEEGLKFMVYLQKENIIDESGMPKERFSAEFPKEGPSILRIQQVVRGDSAAYFCASSLGQGEHEQYFGPGTRLTVT.

In this sample, this clonotype turned up many times. V and J are TRBV7-8 and TRBJ2-3; weak D call: TRBD2 (5 bases). Germline CDR1 reads SGHVS; CDR2 reads FQNEAQ. The CDR3 totals 17 residues. V was shortened by 2 bases and J by 0 bases, with 15 bases between the two germline ends. CDR3 nucleotides: TGTGCCAGCAGCTTAAACTCGGCCAGCGGAAGCACAGATACGCAGTATTTT. Encoded protein: CASSLNSASGSTDTQYF.

In this sample, this clonotype turned up many times. This chain links TRBV24-1 with TRBJ2-3; 10 bases agree with TRBD2. The CDR3 has 16 amino acids. V lost 9 bases, J lost 2 bases, and 10 bases stayed unmatched. The germline gives CDR1 KGHDR, CDR2 SFDVKD. Written as DNA, the CDR3 is TGTGCCACCCCGATCGGGCTAGCGGGAGACACAGATACGCAGTATTTT. Its translation is CATPIGLAGDTDTQYF.

This clonotype was counted ten times or more. The rearrangement links TRBV28 to TRBJ1-1, with D hard to call. Trimming took off 6 bases at V and 0 bases at J, with 8 bases between the two ends. The CDR3 has 13 residues. Germline V gene data show CDR1 as MDHEN and CDR2 as SYDVKM. The CDR3 DNA follows: TGTGCCAGCAGACTCGATATGAACACTGAAGCTTTCTTT. It translates to CASRLDMNTEAFF.

This clonotype was counted at least ten times. V gene TRBV6-5 combines with J gene TRBJ1-1, with 8 bases that match TRBD1. After removal of 2 bases from V and 0 bases from J, the junction contained 2 bases not matched to a gene. The CDR3 is 15 amino acids. Per germline, CDR1 MNHEY and CDR2 SVGAGI. CDR3 bases: TGTGCCAGCAGTTACAGGACAGGGTTGAACACTGAAGCTTTCTTT. Translating gives CASSYRTGLNTEAFF.

This clonotype was seen repeatedly, ten times or more. The chain is built from TRBV11-2 and TRBJ2-1, with D unclear. V lost 1 base to trimming and J lost 9 bases, with 4 bases between them. The CDR3 loop spans 11 amino acids. Germline lookup yields CDR1 SGHAT and CDR2 FQNNGV. The CDR3 DNA follows: TGTGCCAGCAGCTTAGTCGCTGAGCAGTTCTTC. Protein product: CASSLVAEQFF.

The chain links TRBV4-1 to TRBJ2-1, with a tentative D call TRBD2 (5 bases). V lost 4 bases and J 1 base, leaving 20 bases between the germline ends. Per germline, CDR1 MGHRA and CDR2 YSYEKL. The CDR3 has 18 amino acids. DNA of the CDR3: TGCGCCAGCAGCCGCGGCGGGTCCAACGCCCGGTCCTACAATGAGCAGTTCTTC. Translating gives CASSRGGSNARSYNEQFF.

This clonotype has at least ten counts. The chain joins TRBV7-6 to TRBJ2-3; D is unclear. This CDR3 has 12 amino acids. The V end was cut by 1 base, the J end by 5 bases, with 4 bases between. CDR1 and CDR2 (germline): SGHVS, FNYEAQ. The CDR3 here is CASSLDQDTQYF. Here the CDR3 DNA reads TGTGCCAGCAGCTTAGATCAAGATACGCAGTATTTT.

This clonotype was observed many times. The chain links TRBV6-1 to TRBJ2-7; 7 bases line up with TRBD2. With V trimmed by 2 bases and J by 1 base, 5 bases remained unmatched. Germline values: CDR1 MNHNS, CDR2 SASEGT. CDR3 size: 15 residues. CDR3 residues: CASSEMAGVSYEQYF. CDR3 nucleotide sequence: TGTGCCAGCAGTGAAATGGCGGGAGTTTCCTACGAGCAGTACTTC.